This TCR beta chain was recorded in a study of blood T cell repertoires in COVID-19. The table came from immunoSEQ multiplex PCR; TCRdb's copy has only in-frame clones and leaves some out. Here the sample spans around 190,000 clones, around 89% being singletons. Germline V gives CDR1 MDHEN, CDR2 SYDVKM. CDR3 length: 14 amino acids. With 7 bases clipped from V and 6 bases from J, the junction kept 7 bases outside the gene matches. The TCR originated in a young man who had recovered from COVID-19. Specimen: peripheral blood. The rearrangement uses TRBV28 and TRBJ1-5; 9 positions agree with TRBD1. This CDR3 is CASTDRGVSQPQHF. DNA for the CDR3: TGTGCCAGCACCGACAGGGGGGTCAGTCAGCCCCAGCATTTT.